The T cell receptor beta chain described here comes from a study of cytomegalovirus exposure and HLA in healthy donors. Overall study results and limits: In a later analysis, several top co-occurrence clusters appeared linked to parvovirus B19, influenza, CMV and Epstein-Barr virus.

The CDR3 is 15 amino acids. Germline CDR1 reads SGDLS; CDR2 reads YYNGEE. Trimming cost V 3 bases and J 3 bases, with 13 bases left between them. 60 Vbeta and 13 Jbeta primers were used in PCR. Produced via immunoSEQ multiplex PCR; TCRdb's table is partial and in-frame only. The table has about 180,000 clones, 70% to 90% seen once. A remark on this clone: Its target is not known.

J is TRBJ2-4 and V is TRBV9, with D tentatively TRBD1 (6 bases). The receptor's source is a girl aged 10 to 17 in good health and CMV-seropositive. The sequencing input was PBMCs. CDR3 in amino acids: CASSDRAYDKNIQYF. For the CDR3, the DNA is TGTGCCAGCAGCGACAGGGCTTATGACAAAAACATTCAGTACTTC.